A single sample is the source of the 11 T cell receptor beta chains below, sequenced in a study of control samples from healthy donors and cancer patients (dated by TCRdb to the early 2020s). The library was prepared using the immunoSEQ multiplex PCR assay. The immuneACCESS repertoire file appears here via TCRdb, limited to in-frame rearrangements. These files lack a portion of the clones; in checked studies, under half of the deficit traces to unresolved V genes, and the cause of the others is not known. Here the sample has tens of thousands of clones; 90% to 95% occur a single time. 15% to 18% of the sample lies in the top ten. The sequenced sample was blood. The receptors stem from a man younger than 45 in good health.

This sequence joins TRBV3-1 (or the pseudogene TRBV3-2) and TRBJ2-1; no definite D call. Between the trimmed V and J ends, which lost 1 base and 5 bases, there was a span of 9 bases. The germline V gene encodes CDR1 LGHDT and CDR2 YNNKEL (reference sequence). The length of the CDR3 is 14 residues. The CDR3 reads CASSQAGPNNEQFF. The CDR3 DNA reads TGTGCCAGCAGCCAAGCCGGACCAAACAATGAGCAGTTCTTC.

In this sample, this clone turned up once. This chain uses TRBV23-1 with TRBJ1-2; D is ambiguous. TRBV23-1 is an ORF, and what it does is uncertain. The CDR3 loop spans 14 amino acids. The V and J ends lost 4 bases and 2 bases respectively, with 11 bases between them. The CDR3 here is CASSLITMNYGYTF. The CDR3 DNA is TGCGCCAGCAGTCTAATAACAATGAACTATGGCTACACCTTC.

This sequence joins TRBV30 and TRBJ2-2; D not certain. This CDR3 comprises 14 residues. The V gene lost 0 bases and the J gene lost 4 bases, with 9 bases spanning the gap. The germline V gene encodes CDR1 GTSNPN and CDR2 SVGIG (reference sequence). In DNA, the CDR3 is TGTGCCTGGAGTGTACAAGGGTTCACCGGGGAGCTGTTTTTT. Its protein is CAWSVQGFTGELFF.

A single count supports this clone. The genes are TRBV6-5 and TRBJ1-1; a possible D gene is TRBD1 (5 bases). CDR1 is MNHEY, CDR2 SVGAGI, per germline. The CDR3 contains 13 residues. The ends were cut back, 7 bases at V and 6 bases at J, with 15 bases in the middle. The CDR3 nucleotides are TGTGCCAGCATTGGTTCAGGGTTTGCTGAAGCTTTCTTT. The encoded protein is CASIGSGFAEAFF.

The chain uses TRBV29-1 and TRBJ2-1; TRBD2 agrees at 10 bases. Germline trimming cut 8 bases from V and 0 bases from J; bases unmatched to any gene: 4. Germline values: CDR1 SQVTM, CDR2 ANQGSEA. This CDR3 contains 14 residues. The CDR3, as DNA: TGCAGCATACTAGCGGGGAGCTCCTACAATGAGCAGTTCTTC. It is translated as CSILAGSSYNEQFF.

The CDR3 bases are TGTGCCAGTAACAGGGGGCGTTATAATGAGCAGTTCTTC. It codes for CASNRGRYNEQFF. The rearrangement joins TRBV19 to TRBJ2-1; TRBD1 matches 9 bases. This CDR3 has 13 residues. CDR1 is LNHDA and CDR2 is SQIVND in the germline V gene (reference sequence). V shed 7 bases and J 7 bases; nucleotides not matched to a gene: 5.

V usage is TRBV11-2 and J usage is TRBJ1-1; D is ambiguous. This CDR3 is 16 amino acids long. Germline V gives CDR1 SGHAT, CDR2 FQNNGV. The V end was cut by 5 bases, the J end by 1 base, with 17 bases between. The CDR3 protein is CASSPTFQIGNTEAFF. In DNA, the CDR3 is TGTGCCAGCAGCCCAACTTTTCAGATCGGGAACACTGAAGCTTTCTTT.

The DNA of the CDR3 is TGCGCCAGCAGACTTTACGGACACGCCTCCTACGAGCAGTACTTC. Translating it yields CASRLYGHASYEQYF. This chain connects TRBV23-1 to TRBJ2-7; D may be TRBD1 (5 bases). TRBV23-1 is identified as an open reading frame with a role that is uncertain. The CDR3 contains 15 residues. The V gene lost 6 bases and the J gene lost 0 bases, with 15 bases spanning the gap.

J is TRBJ1-5 and V is TRBV19, with D tentatively TRBD1 (6 bases). V was clipped by 7 bases and J by 6 bases, with 28 bases between them. Germline assignment: CDR1 LNHDA and CDR2 SQIVND (reference sequence). The CDR3 loop spans 18 amino acids. The CDR3 DNA reads TGTGCCAGTACCCTAGGGGGAGGCAGGGCATTGGTTGGTCAGCCCCAGCATTTT. It codes for CASTLGGGRALVGQPQHF.

This chain joins TRBV5-1 and TRBJ2-2; 7 bases are a match to TRBD1. Losses at the gene ends were 4 bases for V and 8 bases for J; bases not matched to a gene: 11. The germline V gene has CDR1 SGHRS and CDR2 YFSETQ. The CDR3 spans 15 residues. In nucleotides, the CDR3 is TGCGCCAGCAGCCCCCGACAGGGATCTCGAGGGGAGCTGTTTTTT. It codes for CASSPRQGSRGELFF.

The chain joins TRBV9 to TRBJ2-1; unclear D gene. Germline V gives CDR1 SGDLS, CDR2 YYNGEE. The CDR3 spans 13 residues. Trimming cost V 3 bases and J 6 bases, with 10 bases left between them. The DNA for the CDR3 is TGTGCCAGCAGCGATCCGACTGGCAATGAGCAGTTCTTC. Amino acid sequence: CASSDPTGNEQFF.